This T cell receptor (beta chain) was identified during a study of radiation and T cells in renal cell carcinoma. The CDR3 is 14 amino acids. The V and J ends lost 2 bases and 0 bases respectively, with 5 bases between them. Per germline, CDR1 SEHNR and CDR2 FQNEAQ (reference sequence). Time point indicated: blood 4 weeks post-SBRT, at nephrectomy. Treatment of the sample: 15 Gy SBRT to primary tumor, nephrectomy 4 weeks later. The assay was immunoSEQ multiplex PCR, and TCRdb's table has in-frame clones only and misses some. This table has 150,000 to 200,000 clones, 88% appearing once. In the case of this clone: Other DNA sequences of this sample code for an identical CDR3.

Here the sequenced sample was blood, taken from a patient whose treatment included radiotherapy and nephrectomy. The receptor's source is a woman in her fifties or sixties with renal cell carcinoma. The V call is TRBV7-9, the J call TRBJ1-5; no firm D call. CDR3 in amino acids: CASSLLGSNQPQHF. CDR3 in DNA: TGTGCCAGCAGCTTATTAGGTAGCAATCAGCCCCAGCATTTT.